The 3 T cell receptor beta chains below were found in one sample sequenced in a study of CD8 T cells in ankylosing spondylitis. MiXCR, run by TCRdb on the 5' RACE reads, gives a single entry per CDR3 protein. The data show 35,000 to 50,000 distinct CDR3 sequences, approximately 3% seen once. Specimen: blood, either unsorted or a sorted T cell fraction (not recorded which). The origin of the receptors is a male donor with ankylosing spondylitis or in good health (not recorded which).

This clonotype was picked up many times. This sequence joins TRBV9 and TRBJ2-1; 8 bases match TRBD2. This CDR3 region has 15 residues. V was clipped by 3 bases and J by 6 bases; unmatched bases: 8. Germline assignment: CDR1 SGDLS and CDR2 YYNGEE. CDR3 sequence reads: CASSASGSSLNEQFF. The CDR3 DNA sequence: TGTGCCAGCAGCGCCAGCGGGAGCTCCCTCAATGAGCAGTTCTTC.

The table lists this clonotype with many counts. The chain combines TRBV9 with TRBJ2-1; tentative D call: TRBD2 (6 bases). Germline V gene data show CDR1 as SGDLS and CDR2 as YYNGEE. V lost 3 bases to trimming and J lost 0 bases, with 7 bases between them. CDR3 length equals 14 residues. The CDR3 DNA sequence: TGTGCCAGCAGCGAGACTAGCTCCTACAATGAGCAGTTCTTC. Residues: CASSETSSYNEQFF.

This clonotype occurred many times. The V and J genes are TRBV9 and TRBJ2-2; D unresolved. V gave up 3 bases and J gave up 3 bases, with 12 bases separating them. CDR3 size: 15 residues. Germline-derived CDR1 and CDR2 are SGDLS and YYNGEE. CDR3: CASSAERAYTGELFF. In DNA, the CDR3 is TGTGCCAGCAGCGCCGAAAGGGCTTACACCGGGGAGCTGTTTTTT.